This T cell receptor beta chain was profiled in a study of memory CD4+ T cells and cytomegalovirus serostatus. Libraries were prepared by immunoSEQ multiplex PCR; TCRdb keeps only in-frame clonotypes and omits some of them. The sample contains some 35,000 clones, roughly 85% of which appear only once. In the case of this clone: Antigen specificity is unknown.

The sort gate was single viable CD3+CD4+CD8-CD45RO+ cells for memory CD4+ T cells. CMV serostatus came from serum IgG against pp150, pp28, p38, p52. CD4+ T cells were isolated by positive magnetic selection. V dropped 0 bases and J dropped 2 bases, with 10 bases sitting between them. The CDR3 length is 15 residues. CDR1 LGHNA and CDR2 YNFKEQ come from the germline V gene. Study findings and constraints: Of 164 reported CMV TCRbeta sequences, 65 to 85 were found in memory CD4+ repertoires.

The receptor comes from an adult in good health and CMV-seropositive. This chain joins TRBV4-2 and TRBJ1-2; D remains ambiguous. Material for sequencing was memory CD4+ T cells from blood. The CDR3 bases are TGTGCCAGCAGCCAAGAAGGAGGCGGCAACTATGGCTACACCTTC. It codes for CASSQEGGGNYGYTF.